This T cell receptor beta chain was sequenced in a study of human versus mouse CDR3 diversity and MHC coevolution. Measured with immunoSEQ multiplex PCR; TCRdb has only the in-frame clones, and not every one. The data show tens of thousands of clones, 90% to 95% seen once. The TCR was taken from a person between 60 and 69 years old in good health. Sequenced sample: naive CD4+ T cells from blood. Regarding subset: CD45RO-negative CD62L-positive naive CD4 T cells.

CDR3 DNA sequence: TGCGCCAGCAGCTTGGCCACGGGGACAGGCCTGTACAATGAGCAGTTCTTC. Amino acid sequence: CASSLATGTGLYNEQFF. This rearrangement joins TRBV5-1 to TRBJ2-1, with 8 bases that match TRBD1. J lost 4 bases, V lost 0 bases, and 9 bases had no gene match. The length of the CDR3 is 17 residues. Looked up from germline, CDR1 is SGHRS and CDR2 is YFSETQ.